This record concerns one TCR beta chain sequence. Sequenced by immunoSEQ multiplex PCR; TCRdb stores in-frame clones only, minus some. The table shows roughly 320,000 clones, with 70% to 90% occurring only once. This entry belongs to a study of blood T cell repertoires in COVID-19. This CDR3 is built from 14 residues. Trimming at V came to 6 bases and at J to 8 bases, leaving 7 bases not matched to a gene. CDR1 is SNHLY, CDR2 FYNNEI, per germline. Participants were aged about 18 to 100 years, lived in roughly 23 US areas, and enrolled virtually. Clinical history as reported by participants underpinned cohort assignment.

The TCR originated in a man between 25 and 39 years old who had recovered from COVID-19. The J gene is TRBJ1-6, the V gene TRBV2, with 7 bases matching TRBD1. The sequencing input was PBMCs or T cells enriched from blood (not recorded which). CDR3 residues: CASRERGLDSPLHF. CDR3 nucleotides: TGTGCCAGCAGAGAGAGGGGGCTAGATTCACCCCTCCACTTT. Full variable domain (remainder filled in from reference TRBV2 and TRBJ1-6): EPEVTQTPSHQVTQMGQEVILRCVPISNHLYFYWYRQILGQKVEFLVSFYNNEISEKSEIFDDQFSVERPDGSNFTLKIRSTKLEDSAMYFCASRERGLDSPLHFGNGTRLTVT.